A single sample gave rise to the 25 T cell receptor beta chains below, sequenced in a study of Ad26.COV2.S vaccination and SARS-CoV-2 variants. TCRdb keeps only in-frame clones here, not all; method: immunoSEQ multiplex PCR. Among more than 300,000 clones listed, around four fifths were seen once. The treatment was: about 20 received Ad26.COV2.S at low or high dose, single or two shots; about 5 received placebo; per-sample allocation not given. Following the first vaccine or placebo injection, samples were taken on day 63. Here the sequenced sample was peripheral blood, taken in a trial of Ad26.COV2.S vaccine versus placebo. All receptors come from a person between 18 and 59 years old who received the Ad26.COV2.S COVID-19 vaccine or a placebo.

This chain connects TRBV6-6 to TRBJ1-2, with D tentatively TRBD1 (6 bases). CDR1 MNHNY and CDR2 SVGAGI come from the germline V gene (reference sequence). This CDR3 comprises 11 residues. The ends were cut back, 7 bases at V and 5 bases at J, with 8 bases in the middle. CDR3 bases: TGTGCCAGCACAGGGGTATATGGCTACACCTTC. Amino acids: CASTGVYGYTF.

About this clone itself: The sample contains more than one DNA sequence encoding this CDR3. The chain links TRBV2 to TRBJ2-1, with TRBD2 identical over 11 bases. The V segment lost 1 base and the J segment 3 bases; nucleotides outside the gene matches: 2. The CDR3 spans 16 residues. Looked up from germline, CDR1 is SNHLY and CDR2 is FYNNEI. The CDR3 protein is CASSEGLAGGYNEQFF. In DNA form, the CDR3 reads TGTGCCAGCAGTGAAGGGCTAGCGGGGGGCTACAATGAGCAGTTCTTC.

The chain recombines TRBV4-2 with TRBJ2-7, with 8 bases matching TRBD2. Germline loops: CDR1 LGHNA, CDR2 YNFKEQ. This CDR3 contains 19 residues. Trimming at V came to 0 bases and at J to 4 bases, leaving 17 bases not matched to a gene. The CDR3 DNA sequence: TGTGCCAGCAGCCAAGATGGGAGGACGGGAGCGGGGGACGAATACGAGCAGTACTTC. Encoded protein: CASSQDGRTGAGDEYEQYF.

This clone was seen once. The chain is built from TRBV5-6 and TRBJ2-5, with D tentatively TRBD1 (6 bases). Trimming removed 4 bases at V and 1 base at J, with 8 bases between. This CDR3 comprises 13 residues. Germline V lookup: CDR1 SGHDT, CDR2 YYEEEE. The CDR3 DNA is TGTGCCAGCAGCGTCAGGGGCCAAGAGACCCAGTACTTC. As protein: CASSVRGQETQYF. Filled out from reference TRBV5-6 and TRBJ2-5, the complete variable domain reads DAGVTQSPTHLIKTRGQQVTLRCSPKSGHDTVSWYQQALGQGPQFIFQYYEEEERQRGNFPDRFSGHQFPNYSSELNVNALLLGDSALYLCASSVRGQETQYFGPGTRLLVL.

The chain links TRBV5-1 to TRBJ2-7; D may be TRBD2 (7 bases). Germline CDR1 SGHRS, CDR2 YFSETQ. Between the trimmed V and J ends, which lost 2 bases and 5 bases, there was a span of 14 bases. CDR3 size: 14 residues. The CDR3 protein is CASSFGGGDNEQYF. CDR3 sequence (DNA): TGCGCCAGCAGCTTCGGAGGGGGGGACAACGAGCAGTACTTC.

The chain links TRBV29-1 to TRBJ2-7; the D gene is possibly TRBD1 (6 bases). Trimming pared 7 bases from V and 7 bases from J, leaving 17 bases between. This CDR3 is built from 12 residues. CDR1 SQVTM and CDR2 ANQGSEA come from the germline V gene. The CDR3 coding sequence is TGCAGCGGTAGCAGGGGAGTAGGGGAGCAGTACTTC. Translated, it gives CSGSRGVGEQYF.

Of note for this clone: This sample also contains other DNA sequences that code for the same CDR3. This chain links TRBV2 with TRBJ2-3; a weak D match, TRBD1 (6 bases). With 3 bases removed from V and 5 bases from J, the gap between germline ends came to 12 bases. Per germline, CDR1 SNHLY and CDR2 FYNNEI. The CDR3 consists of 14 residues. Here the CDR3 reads CASSEWGRGDTQYF. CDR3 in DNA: TGTGCCAGCAGTGAGTGGGGGCGAGGAGATACGCAGTATTTT.

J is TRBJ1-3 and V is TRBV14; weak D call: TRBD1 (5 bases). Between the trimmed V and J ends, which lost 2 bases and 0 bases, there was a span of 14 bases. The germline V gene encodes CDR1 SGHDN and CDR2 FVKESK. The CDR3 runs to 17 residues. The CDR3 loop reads CASSQFRTSFSGNTIYF. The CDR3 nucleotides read TGTGCCAGCAGCCAATTTAGGACATCCTTCTCTGGAAACACCATATATTTT. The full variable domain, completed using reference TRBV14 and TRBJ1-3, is EAGVTQFPSHSVIEKGQTVTLRCDPISGHDNLYWYRRVMGKEIKFLLHFVKESKQDESGMPNNRFLAERTGGTYSTLKVQPAELEDSGVYFCASSQFRTSFSGNTIYFGEGSWLTVV.

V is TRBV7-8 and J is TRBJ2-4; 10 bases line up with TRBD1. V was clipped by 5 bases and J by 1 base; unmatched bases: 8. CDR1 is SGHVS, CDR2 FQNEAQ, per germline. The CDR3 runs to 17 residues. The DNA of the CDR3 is TGTGCCAGCAGCGTCGGGACAGGGGTCTTCGCCAAAAACATTCAGTACTTC. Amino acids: CASSVGTGVFAKNIQYF.

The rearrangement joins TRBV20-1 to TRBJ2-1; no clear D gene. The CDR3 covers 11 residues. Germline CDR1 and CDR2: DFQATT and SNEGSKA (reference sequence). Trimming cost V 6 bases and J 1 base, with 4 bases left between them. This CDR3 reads CSALSYNEQFF. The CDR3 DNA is TGCAGTGCCCTGTCCTACAATGAGCAGTTCTTC.

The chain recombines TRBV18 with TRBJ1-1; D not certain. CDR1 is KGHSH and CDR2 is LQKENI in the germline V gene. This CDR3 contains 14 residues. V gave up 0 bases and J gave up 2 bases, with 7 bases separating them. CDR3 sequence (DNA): TGTGCCAGCTCACCACCGTGGAGAAACACTGAAGCTTTCTTT. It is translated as CASSPPWRNTEAFF.

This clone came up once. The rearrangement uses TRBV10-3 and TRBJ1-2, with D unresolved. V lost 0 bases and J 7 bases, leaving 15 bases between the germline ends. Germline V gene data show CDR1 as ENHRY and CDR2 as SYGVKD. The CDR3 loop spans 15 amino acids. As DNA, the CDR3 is TGTGCCATCAGTGAGTCGAACTTCGGGGTAGGTGGCTACACCTTC. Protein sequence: CAISESNFGVGGYTF.

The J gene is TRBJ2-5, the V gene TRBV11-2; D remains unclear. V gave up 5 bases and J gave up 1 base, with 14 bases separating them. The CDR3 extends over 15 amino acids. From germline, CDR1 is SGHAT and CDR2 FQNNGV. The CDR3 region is CASSHGWPVQETQYF. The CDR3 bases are TGTGCCAGCAGCCATGGCTGGCCAGTCCAAGAGACCCAGTACTTC.

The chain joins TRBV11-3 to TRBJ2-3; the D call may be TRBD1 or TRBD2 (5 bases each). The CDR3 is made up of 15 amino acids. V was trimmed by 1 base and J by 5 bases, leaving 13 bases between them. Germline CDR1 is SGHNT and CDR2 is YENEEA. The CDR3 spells CASSLAEERGDTQYF. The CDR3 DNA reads TGTGCCAGCAGCTTAGCGGAGGAGAGGGGAGATACGCAGTATTTT.

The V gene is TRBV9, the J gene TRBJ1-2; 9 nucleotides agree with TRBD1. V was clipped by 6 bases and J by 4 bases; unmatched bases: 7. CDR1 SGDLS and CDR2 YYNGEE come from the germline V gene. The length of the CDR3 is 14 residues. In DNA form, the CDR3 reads TGTGCCAGCACCCAACAGGGGGCGATCTATGGCTACACCTTC. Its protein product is CASTQQGAIYGYTF.

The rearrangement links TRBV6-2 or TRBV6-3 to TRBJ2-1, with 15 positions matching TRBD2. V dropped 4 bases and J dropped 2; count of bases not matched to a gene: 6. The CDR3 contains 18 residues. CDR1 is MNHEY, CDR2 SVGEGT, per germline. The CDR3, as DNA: TGTGCCAGCAGTTCCAGGACTAGCGGGGGGGCGACCTACAATGAGCAGTTCTTC. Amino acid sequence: CASSSRTSGGATYNEQFF.

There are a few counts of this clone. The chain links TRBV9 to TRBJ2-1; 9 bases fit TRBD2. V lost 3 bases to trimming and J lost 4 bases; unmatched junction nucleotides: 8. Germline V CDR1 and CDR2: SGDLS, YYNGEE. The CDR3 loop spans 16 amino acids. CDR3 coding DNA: TGTGCCAGCAGCGCGATTATGACTAGCGGTTACAATGAGCAGTTCTTC. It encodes CASSAIMTSGYNEQFF.

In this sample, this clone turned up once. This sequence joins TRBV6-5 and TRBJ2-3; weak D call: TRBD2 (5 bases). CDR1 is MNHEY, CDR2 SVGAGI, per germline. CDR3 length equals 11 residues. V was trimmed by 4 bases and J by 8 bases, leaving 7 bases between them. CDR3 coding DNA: TGTGCCAGCAGTTGGACTGGTACGCAGTATTTT. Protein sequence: CASSWTGTQYF.

The CDR3: CAIGRSAANNSPLHF. The CDR3 coding sequence is TGTGCCATAGGGAGATCGGCGGCTAATAATTCACCCCTCCACTTT. The chain has TRBV7-9 and TRBJ1-6, with D uncertain. The germline CDR1 and CDR2 sequences are SEHNR and FQNEAQ (reference sequence). V was pared by 10 bases and J by 5 bases, with 18 bases between. This CDR3 has 15 residues.

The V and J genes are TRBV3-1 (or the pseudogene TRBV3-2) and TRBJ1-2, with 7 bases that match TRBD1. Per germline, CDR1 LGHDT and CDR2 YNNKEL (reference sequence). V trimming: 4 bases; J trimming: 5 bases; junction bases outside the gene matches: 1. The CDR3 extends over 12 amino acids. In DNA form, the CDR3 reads TGTGCCAGCAGCCTGGGACAGTATGGCTACACCTTC. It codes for CASSLGQYGYTF.

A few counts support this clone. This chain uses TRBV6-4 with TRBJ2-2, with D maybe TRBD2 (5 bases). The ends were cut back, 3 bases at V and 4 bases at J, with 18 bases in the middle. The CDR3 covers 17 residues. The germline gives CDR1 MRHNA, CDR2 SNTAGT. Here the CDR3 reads CASSEDPDGEGTGELFF. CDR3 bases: TGTGCCAGCAGTGAAGACCCCGACGGTGAGGGCACCGGGGAGCTGTTTTTT.

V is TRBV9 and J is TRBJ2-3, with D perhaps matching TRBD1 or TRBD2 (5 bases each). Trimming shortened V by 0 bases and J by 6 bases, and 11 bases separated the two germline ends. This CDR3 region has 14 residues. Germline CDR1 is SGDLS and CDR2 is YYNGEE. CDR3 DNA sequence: TGTGCCAGCAGCGTAGTCGGGGCGTCTGATACGCAGTATTTT. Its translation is CASSVVGASDTQYF.

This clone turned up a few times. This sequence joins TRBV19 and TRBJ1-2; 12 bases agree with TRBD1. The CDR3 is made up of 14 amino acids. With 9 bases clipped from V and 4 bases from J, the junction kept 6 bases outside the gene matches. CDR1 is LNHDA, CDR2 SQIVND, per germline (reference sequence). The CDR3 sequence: CASRDRGLFYGYTF. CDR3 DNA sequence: TGTGCCAGCCGGGACAGGGGGCTTTTCTATGGCTACACCTTC.

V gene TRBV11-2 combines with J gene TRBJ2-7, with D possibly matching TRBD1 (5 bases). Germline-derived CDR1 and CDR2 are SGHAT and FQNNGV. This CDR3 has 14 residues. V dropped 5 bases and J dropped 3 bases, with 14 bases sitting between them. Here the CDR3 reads CASSIGSRVYEQYF. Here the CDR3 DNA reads TGTGCCAGCAGCATCGGGTCCAGGGTCTACGAGCAGTACTTC.

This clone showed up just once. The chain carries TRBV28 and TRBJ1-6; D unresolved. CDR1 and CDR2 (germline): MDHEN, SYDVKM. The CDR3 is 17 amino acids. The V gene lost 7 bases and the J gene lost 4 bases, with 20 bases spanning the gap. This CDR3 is CASKPSRQRRYNSPLHF. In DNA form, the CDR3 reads TGTGCCAGCAAACCTTCGCGCCAACGGAGGTATAATTCACCCCTCCACTTT.